This T cell receptor (beta chain) was retrieved from a study of breast tumors, draining lymph nodes, adjacent tissues. Deletions cut 4 bases from V and 1 base from J, with 10 bases between. Germline V CDR1 and CDR2: PRHDT, FYEKMQ (reference sequence). This CDR3 has 15 amino acids. Breast cancer patients provided tissue from their axillary draining lymph nodes. Many counts were recorded for this clonotype. TCRdb called the multiplex PCR reads again in MiXCR, with one record for every CDR3 protein. The repertoire holds around 230,000 distinct CDR3 sequences, less than 40% seen once, with 3% to 4% in the top ten.

What was sequenced was axillary lymph node tissue. This receptor was taken from a female donor with breast cancer. Some clones in this sample may be carry-over from other donors' samples. The J gene is TRBJ2-2, the V gene TRBV13; D ambiguous. The CDR3 nucleotides are TGTGCCAGCAGCTCGTTCGACAAGAACACCGGGGAGCTGTTTTTT. Translating it yields CASSSFDKNTGELFF.